There are many counts of the clone carrying this TCR beta chain. No antigen is known for it. Time point defined: persistent/refractory GD, antithyroid drugs over 5 years with positive TRAb. After RNA was extracted from PBMCs, the TCR library was made from it. The authors drew 7.5 to 10 milliliters of peripheral blood into EDTA tubes. This sample stems from a study of regulatory T cells in long-lasting Graves disease. Broader study findings: New patients shared fewer public clonotypes (approximately 1,000) than persistent patients did (over 2,500).

Relying on iRepertoire HTBI primers and Arm-PCR of CDR3 regions, the team built TCR beta libraries. As originally analysed: Detected in the samples were over 55 TRBV and over twelve TRBJ segments. A single record per CDR3 protein comes from TCRdb applying MiXCR to the multiplex PCR reads. TCRdb assigned the V and J calls; the authors' analysis was not used. The sample consists of about 470,000 distinct CDR3 sequences, roughly 20% of them appearing once. CDR1 and CDR2 from the germline V gene are MNHEY and SVGEGT. The CDR3 spans 17 residues. V gave up 2 bases and J gave up 6 bases, with 22 bases separating them.

This sample comprised peripheral blood mononuclear cells (PBMCs), obtained when the disease was refractory, from a patient treated with antithyroid drugs. This TCR was recovered from a female donor with Graves disease. The J gene is TRBJ1-1, the V gene TRBV6-2 or TRBV6-3; tentative D call: TRBD1 (5 bases). The CDR3 DNA sequence: TGTGCCAGCAGTTACCCCGATTGGAGAGGGGCAGCTTCTGAAGCTTTCTTT. It translates to CASSYPDWRGAASEAFF.